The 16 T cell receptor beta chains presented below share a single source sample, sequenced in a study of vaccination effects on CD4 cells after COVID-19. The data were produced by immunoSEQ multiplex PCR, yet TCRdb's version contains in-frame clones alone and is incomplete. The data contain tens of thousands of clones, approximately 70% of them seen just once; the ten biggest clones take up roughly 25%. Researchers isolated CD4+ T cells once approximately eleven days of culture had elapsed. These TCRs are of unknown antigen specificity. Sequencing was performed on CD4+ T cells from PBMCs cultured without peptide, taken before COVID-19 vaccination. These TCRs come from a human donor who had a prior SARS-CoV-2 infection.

CDR3 nucleotide sequence: TGTGCTAGTGGTTTGGTAGGCGAGCAGTACTTC. Encoded protein: CASGLVGEQYF. This chain joins TRBV12-5 and TRBJ2-7; D remains ambiguous. Germline V CDR1 and CDR2: LGHNT, FRNRAP. CDR3 length: 11 residues. V was cut by 0 bases and J by 6 bases, with 3 bases left in between.

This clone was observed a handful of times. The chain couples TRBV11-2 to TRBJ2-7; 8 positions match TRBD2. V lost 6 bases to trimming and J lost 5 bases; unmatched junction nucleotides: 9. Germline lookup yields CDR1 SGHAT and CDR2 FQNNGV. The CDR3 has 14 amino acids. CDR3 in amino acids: CASREQSGGDEQYF. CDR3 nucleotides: TGTGCCAGCAGGGAGCAGAGCGGGGGTGACGAGCAGTACTTC. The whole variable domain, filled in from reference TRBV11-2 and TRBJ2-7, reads EAGVAQSPRYKIIEKRQSVAFWCNPISGHATLYWYQQILGQGPKLLIQFQNNGVVDDSQLPKDRFSAERLKGVDSTLKIQPAKLEDSAVYLCASREQSGGDEQYFGPGTRLTVT.

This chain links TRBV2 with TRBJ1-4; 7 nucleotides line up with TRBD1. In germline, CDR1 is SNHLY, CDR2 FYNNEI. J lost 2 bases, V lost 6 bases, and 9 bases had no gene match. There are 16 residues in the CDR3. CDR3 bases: TGTGCCAGCAGCTGGGGAGGGGGCCCTACTAATGAAAAACTGTTTTTT. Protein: CASSWGGGPTNEKLFF. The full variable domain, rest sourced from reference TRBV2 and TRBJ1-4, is EPEVTQTPSHQVTQMGQEVILRCVPISNHLYFYWYRQILGQKVEFLVSFYNNEISEKSEIFDDQFSVERPDGSNFTLKIRSTKLEDSAMYFCASSWGGGPTNEKLFFGSGTQLSVL.

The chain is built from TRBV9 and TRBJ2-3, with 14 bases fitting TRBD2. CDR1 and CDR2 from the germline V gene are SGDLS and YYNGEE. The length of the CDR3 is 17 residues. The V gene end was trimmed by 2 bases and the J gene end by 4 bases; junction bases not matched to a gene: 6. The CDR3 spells CASSVGTSGGFADTQYF. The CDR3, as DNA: TGTGCCAGCAGCGTGGGGACTAGCGGGGGATTCGCAGATACGCAGTATTTT.

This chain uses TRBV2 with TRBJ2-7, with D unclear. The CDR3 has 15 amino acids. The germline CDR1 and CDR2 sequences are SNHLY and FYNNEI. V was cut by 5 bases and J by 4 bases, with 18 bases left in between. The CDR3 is CASSFTYALSYEQYF. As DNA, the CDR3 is TGTGCCAGCAGTTTCACGTATGCCCTGTCATACGAGCAGTACTTC.

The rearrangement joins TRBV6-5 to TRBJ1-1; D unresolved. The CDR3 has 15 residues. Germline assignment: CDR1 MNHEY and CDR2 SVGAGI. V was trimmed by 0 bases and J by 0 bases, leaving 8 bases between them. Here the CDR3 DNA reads TGTGCCAGCAGTTACTCCGGCACCATGAACACTGAAGCTTTCTTT. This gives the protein CASSYSGTMNTEAFF.

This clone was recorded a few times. The CDR3 sequence is CASSPREQYNEQFF. The DNA for the CDR3 is TGTGCCAGCAGCCCTCGGGAGCAATACAATGAGCAGTTCTTC. V is TRBV3-1 (or the pseudogene TRBV3-2) and J is TRBJ2-1, with D possibly TRBD2 on 6 matching bases. Trimming stripped 4 bases from V and 4 bases from J, with 11 bases between. The CDR3 extends over 14 amino acids. The germline V gene encodes CDR1 LGHDT and CDR2 YNNKEL (reference sequence).

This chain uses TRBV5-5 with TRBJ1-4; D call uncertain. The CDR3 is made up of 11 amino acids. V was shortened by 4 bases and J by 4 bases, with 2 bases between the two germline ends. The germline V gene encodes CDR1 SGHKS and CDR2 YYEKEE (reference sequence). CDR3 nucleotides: TGTGCCAGCAGCCTTAATGAAAAACTGTTTTTT. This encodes CASSLNEKLFF.

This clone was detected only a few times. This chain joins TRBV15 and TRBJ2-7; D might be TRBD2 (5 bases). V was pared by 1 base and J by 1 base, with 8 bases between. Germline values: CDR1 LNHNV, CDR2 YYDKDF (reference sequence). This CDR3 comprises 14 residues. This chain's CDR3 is CATSRGPGSYEQYF. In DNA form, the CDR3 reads TGTGCCACCAGCAGAGGACCGGGGTCCTACGAGCAGTACTTC. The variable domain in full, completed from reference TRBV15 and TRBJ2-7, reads DAMVIQNPRYQVTQFGKPVTLSCSQTLNHNVMYWYQQKSSQAPKLLFHYYDKDFNNEADTPDNFQSRRPNTSFCFLDIRSPGLGDTAMYLCATSRGPGSYEQYFGPGTRLTVT.

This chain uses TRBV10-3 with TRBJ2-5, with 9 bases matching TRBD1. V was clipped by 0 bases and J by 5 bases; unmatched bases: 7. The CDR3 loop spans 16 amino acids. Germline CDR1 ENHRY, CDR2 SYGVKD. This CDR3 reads CAISESGNRGLETQYF. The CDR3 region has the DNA TGTGCCATCAGTGAGTCCGGCAACAGGGGGCTGGAGACCCAGTACTTC.

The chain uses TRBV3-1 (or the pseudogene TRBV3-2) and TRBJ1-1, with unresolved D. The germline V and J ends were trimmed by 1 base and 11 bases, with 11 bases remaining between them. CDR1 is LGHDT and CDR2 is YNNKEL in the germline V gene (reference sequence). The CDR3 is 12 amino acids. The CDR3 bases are TGTGCCAGCAGCCAAGTCCCTCCGGCGGCTTTCTTT. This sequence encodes CASSQVPPAAFF.

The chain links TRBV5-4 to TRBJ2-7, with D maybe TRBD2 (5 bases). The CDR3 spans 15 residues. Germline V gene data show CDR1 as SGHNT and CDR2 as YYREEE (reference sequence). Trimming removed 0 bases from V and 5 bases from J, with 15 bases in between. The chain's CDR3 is CASSLDRGKENEQYF. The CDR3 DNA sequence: TGTGCCAGCAGCTTGGATCGGGGAAAGGAAAACGAGCAGTACTTC.

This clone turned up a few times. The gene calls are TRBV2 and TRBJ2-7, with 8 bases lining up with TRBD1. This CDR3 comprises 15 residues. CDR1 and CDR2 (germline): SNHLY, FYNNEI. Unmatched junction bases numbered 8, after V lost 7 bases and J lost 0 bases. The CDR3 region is CASTSDRGSSYEQYF. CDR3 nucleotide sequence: TGTGCCAGCACATCCGACAGGGGTTCCTCCTACGAGCAGTACTTC.

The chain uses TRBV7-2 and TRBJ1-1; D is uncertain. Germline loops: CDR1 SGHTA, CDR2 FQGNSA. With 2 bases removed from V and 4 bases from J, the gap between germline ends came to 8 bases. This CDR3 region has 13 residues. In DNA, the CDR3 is TGTGCCAGCAGCTTACGACGGGGCACTGAAGCTTTCTTT. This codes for CASSLRRGTEAFF. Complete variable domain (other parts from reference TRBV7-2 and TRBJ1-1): GAGVSQSPSNKVTEKGKDVELRCDPISGHTALYWYRQSLGQGLEFLIYFQGNSAPDKSGLPSDRFSAERTGGSVSTLTIQRTQQEDSAVYLCASSLRRGTEAFFGQGTRLTVV.

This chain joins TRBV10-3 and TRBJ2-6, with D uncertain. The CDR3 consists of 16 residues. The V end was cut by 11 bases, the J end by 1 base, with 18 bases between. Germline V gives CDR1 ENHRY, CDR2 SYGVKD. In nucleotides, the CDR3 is TGTGCCGTCCCGGGTCCTCCCTCTTCTGGGGCCAACGTCCTGACTTTC. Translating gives CAVPGPPSSGANVLTF.

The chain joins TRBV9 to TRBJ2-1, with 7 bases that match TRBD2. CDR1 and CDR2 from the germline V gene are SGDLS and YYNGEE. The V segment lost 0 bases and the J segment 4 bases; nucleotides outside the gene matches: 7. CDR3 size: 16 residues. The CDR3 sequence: CASSVGGQRDYNEQFF. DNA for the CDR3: TGTGCCAGCAGCGTAGGCGGTCAGCGGGATTACAATGAGCAGTTCTTC. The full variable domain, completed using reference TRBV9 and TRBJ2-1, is DSGVTQTPKHLITATGQRVTLRCSPRSGDLSVYWYQQSLDQGLQFLIQYYNGEERAKGNILERFSAQQFPDLHSELNLSSLELGDSALYFCASSVGGQRDYNEQFFGPGTRLTVL.